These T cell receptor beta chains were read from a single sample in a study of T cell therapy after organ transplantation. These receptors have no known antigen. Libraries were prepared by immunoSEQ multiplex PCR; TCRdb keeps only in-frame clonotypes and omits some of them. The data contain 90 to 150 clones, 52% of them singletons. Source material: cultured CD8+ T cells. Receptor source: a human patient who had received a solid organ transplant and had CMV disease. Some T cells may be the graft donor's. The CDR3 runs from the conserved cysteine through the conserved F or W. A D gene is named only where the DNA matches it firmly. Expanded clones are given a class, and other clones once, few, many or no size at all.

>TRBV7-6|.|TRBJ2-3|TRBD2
TGTGCCAGCAGCTTTTCGGCCTTTAGCGGGAGTGACACAGATACGCAGTATTTT
CASSFSAFSGSDTDTQYF
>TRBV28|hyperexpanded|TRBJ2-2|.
TGTGCCAGCAGTTTTTCTAGTCTGAACACCGGGGAGCTGTTTTTT
CASSFSSLNTGELFF
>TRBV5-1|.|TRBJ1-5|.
TGCGCCAGCAGCTTGAAGGCTGAGGTCCAGTCCCAGCCCCAGCATTTT
CASSLKAEVQSQPQHF
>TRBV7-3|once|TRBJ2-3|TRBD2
TGTGCCAGCAGCTTTTCGGCCTTTAGCGGGAGTGACACAGATACGCAGTATTTT
CASSFSAFSGSDTDTQYF
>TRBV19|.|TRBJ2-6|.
TGTGCCAGTAGTGGCGTGTCGACATCACAAAGTCGGGCCAACGTCCTGACTTTC
CASSGVSTSQSRANVLTF
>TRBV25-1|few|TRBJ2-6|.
TGTGCCAGCAGTTGGATTCGTGGACAAAGTCGGGCCAACGTCCTGACTTTC
CASSWIRGQSRANVLTF
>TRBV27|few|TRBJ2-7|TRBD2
TGTGCCAGCACTAGCGGACTAGAAGCCTACGAGCAGTACTTC
CASTSGLEAYEQYF
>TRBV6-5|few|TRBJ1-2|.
TGTGCCATTGGGGAAGGATCATATGGCTACACCTTC
CAIGEGSYGYTF
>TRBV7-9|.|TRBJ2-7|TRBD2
TGTGCCAGCACTAGCGGACTAGAAGCCTACGAGCAGTACTTC
CASTSGLEAYEQYF
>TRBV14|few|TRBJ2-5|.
TGTGCCAGCAGCCAAGATAACCTAGAGACCCAGTACTTC
CASSQDNLETQYF
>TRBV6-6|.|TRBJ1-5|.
TGTGCCAGCAGTTACTCGACAGGTAGCAATCAGCCCCAGCATTTT
CASSYSTGSNQPQHF
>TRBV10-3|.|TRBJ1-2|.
TGTGCCATTGGGGAAGGATCATATGGCTACACCTTC
CAIGEGSYGYTF
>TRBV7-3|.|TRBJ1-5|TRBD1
TGTGCCAGCAGCTCCTCCACGGACAGGGGGCTGGGGCAGCCCCAGCATTTT
CASSSSTDRGLGQPQHF
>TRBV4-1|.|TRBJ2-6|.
TGCGCCAGCAGCTGTTACGGAGAACCACAAAGTCGGGCCAACGTCCTGACTTTC
CASSCYGEPQSRANVLTF
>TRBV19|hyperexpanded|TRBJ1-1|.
TGTGCCAGTAGTGCCACAGGGCCTGAGAACACTGAAGCTTTCTTT
CASSATGPENTEAFF